These T cell receptor beta chains were read from a single sample in a study of blood T cells in healthy people across ages. TCRdb reprocessed the 5' RACE reads via MiXCR and lists one record per CDR3 protein. The table includes approximately 1.5 million distinct CDR3 sequences, about 31% detected once. Specimen: blood. These receptor sequences come from a woman in her 30s in good health. Both conserved end residues are trimmed from each CDR3. Fields, in order: V gene, D gene, CDR3 protein. D genes are given only for firm matches.

v_call: TRBV5-1; d_call: TRBD1; cdr3_aa: ASSPRTGTGGYEQY
v_call: TRBV2; d_call: .; cdr3_aa: ASSERAVPVSTYEQY
v_call: TRBV2; d_call: .; cdr3_aa: ASSEAPQGRQPQH
v_call: TRBV6-7; d_call: TRBD1; cdr3_aa: ASSKGAGQGYNEQF
v_call: TRBV18; d_call: .; cdr3_aa: ASSPMSEKLRAQY
v_call: TRBV20-1; d_call: .; cdr3_aa: SASWPGQETQY
v_call: TRBV7-2; d_call: .; cdr3_aa: ASSLQVGDTQY
v_call: TRBV20-1; d_call: .; cdr3_aa: SASPTGLSGELF
v_call: TRBV20-1; d_call: .; cdr3_aa: SATTAGGGQETQY
v_call: TRBV30; d_call: TRBD1; cdr3_aa: AWSLDRGLNGYT
v_call: TRBV28; d_call: .; cdr3_aa: ASSQPARAEQY
v_call: TRBV20-1; d_call: TRBD1; cdr3_aa: SARDVNRGNTEAF
v_call: TRBV30; d_call: TRBD2; cdr3_aa: AWSGTSGITEQY
v_call: TRBV30; d_call: .; cdr3_aa: AWAGGNSEQETQY
v_call: TRBV9; d_call: .; cdr3_aa: ASSVGGNEKLF
v_call: TRBV7-3; d_call: .; cdr3_aa: ASSPRTVGRSYNEQF
v_call: TRBV5-8; d_call: .; cdr3_aa: ASSYGVRRGYGYT
v_call: TRBV27; d_call: TRBD1; cdr3_aa: ASSQAQGMRSNQPQH
v_call: TRBV10-3; d_call: TRBD1; cdr3_aa: AISVGQGGQY
v_call: TRBV29-1; d_call: .; cdr3_aa: SVEQGRGYEQY
v_call: TRBV6-5; d_call: .; cdr3_aa: ASSYGTGLGLF
v_call: TRBV7-6; d_call: TRBD2; cdr3_aa: ASSPRGLAPGDTQY
v_call: TRBV28; d_call: .; cdr3_aa: VSSLEEGVYNEQF
v_call: TRBV10-3; d_call: .; cdr3_aa: ADWDRGSGGPLETQY
v_call: TRBV13; d_call: .; cdr3_aa: ASSLWRARGYT
v_call: TRBV12-3/TRBV12-4; d_call: .; cdr3_aa: ASSSGGLGSGEQY
v_call: TRBV4-2; d_call: TRBD1; cdr3_aa: ASSSTRDRDNQPQH
v_call: TRBV29-1; d_call: .; cdr3_aa: SVERGRNYGYT